This T cell receptor (beta chain) originates from a study of cytomegalovirus exposure and HLA in healthy donors. Whole-study findings and limits: A few CMV-associated chains were confirmed in vitro to be specific for CMV antigens.

Germline V gene sequence: CDR1 SGDLS, CDR2 YYNGEE. This CDR3 has 12 residues. Trimming removed 2 bases at V and 5 bases at J, with 7 bases between. Both 60 Vbeta primers and 13 Jbeta primers went into the PCR. Authors' methods: Later analysis identified 80 million to 90 million unique TCR beta chains, about 11 million shared. The protocol was immunoSEQ multiplex PCR, while the TCRdb copy is restricted to in-frame clones and leaves out a portion. From that table come the V and J calls and clone size; the DNA was used to work out D and trimming. The data hold about 170,000 clones, with roughly two thirds observed a single time. Of note for this clone: As yet, its antigen is unknown.

The material sequenced was PBMCs. The receptor comes from a woman aged 18-29 years in good health and CMV-seropositive. The chain recombines TRBV9 with TRBJ1-2; tentative D call: TRBD1 (5 bases). CDR3 nucleotide sequence: TGTGCCAGCAGCGTTTCAGGGTATGGCTACACCTTC. Residues: CASSVSGYGYTF.